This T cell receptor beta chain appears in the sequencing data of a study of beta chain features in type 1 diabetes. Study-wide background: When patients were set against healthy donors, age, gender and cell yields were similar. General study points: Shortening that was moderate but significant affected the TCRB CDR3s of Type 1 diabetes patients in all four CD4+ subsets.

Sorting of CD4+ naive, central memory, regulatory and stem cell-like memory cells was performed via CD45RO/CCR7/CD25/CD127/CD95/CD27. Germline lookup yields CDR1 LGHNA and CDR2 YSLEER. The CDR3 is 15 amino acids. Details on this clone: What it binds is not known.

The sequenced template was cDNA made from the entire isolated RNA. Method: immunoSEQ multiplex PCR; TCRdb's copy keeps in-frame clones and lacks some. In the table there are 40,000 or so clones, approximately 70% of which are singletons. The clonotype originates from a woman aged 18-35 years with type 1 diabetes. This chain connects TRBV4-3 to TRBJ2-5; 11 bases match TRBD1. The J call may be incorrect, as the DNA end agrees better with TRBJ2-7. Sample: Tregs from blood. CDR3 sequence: CASSHLGTGGYEQYF. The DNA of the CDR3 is TGCGCCAGCAGCCACCTCGGGACAGGGGGCTACGAGCAGTACTTC.